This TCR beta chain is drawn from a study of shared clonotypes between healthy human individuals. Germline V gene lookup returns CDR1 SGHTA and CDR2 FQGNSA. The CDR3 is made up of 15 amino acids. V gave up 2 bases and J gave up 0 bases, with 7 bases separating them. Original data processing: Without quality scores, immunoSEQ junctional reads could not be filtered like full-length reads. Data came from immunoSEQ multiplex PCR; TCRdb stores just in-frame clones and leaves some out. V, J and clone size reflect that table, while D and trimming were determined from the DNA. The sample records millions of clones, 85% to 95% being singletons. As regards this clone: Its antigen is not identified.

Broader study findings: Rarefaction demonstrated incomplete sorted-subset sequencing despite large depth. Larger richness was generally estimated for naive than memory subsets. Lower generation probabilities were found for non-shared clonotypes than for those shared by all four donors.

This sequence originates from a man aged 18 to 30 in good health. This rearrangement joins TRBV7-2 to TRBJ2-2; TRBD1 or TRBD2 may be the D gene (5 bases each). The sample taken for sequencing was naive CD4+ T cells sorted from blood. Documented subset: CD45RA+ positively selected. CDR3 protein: CASSLMGANTGELFF. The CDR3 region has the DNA TGTGCCAGCAGCTTAATGGGGGCGAACACCGGGGAGCTGTTTTTT. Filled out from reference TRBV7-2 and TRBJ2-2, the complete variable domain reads GAGVSQSPSNKVTEKGKDVELRCDPISGHTALYWYRQSLGQGLEFLIYFQGNSAPDKSGLPSDRFSAERTGGSVSTLTIQRTQQEDSAVYLCASSLMGANTGELFFGEGSRLTVL.